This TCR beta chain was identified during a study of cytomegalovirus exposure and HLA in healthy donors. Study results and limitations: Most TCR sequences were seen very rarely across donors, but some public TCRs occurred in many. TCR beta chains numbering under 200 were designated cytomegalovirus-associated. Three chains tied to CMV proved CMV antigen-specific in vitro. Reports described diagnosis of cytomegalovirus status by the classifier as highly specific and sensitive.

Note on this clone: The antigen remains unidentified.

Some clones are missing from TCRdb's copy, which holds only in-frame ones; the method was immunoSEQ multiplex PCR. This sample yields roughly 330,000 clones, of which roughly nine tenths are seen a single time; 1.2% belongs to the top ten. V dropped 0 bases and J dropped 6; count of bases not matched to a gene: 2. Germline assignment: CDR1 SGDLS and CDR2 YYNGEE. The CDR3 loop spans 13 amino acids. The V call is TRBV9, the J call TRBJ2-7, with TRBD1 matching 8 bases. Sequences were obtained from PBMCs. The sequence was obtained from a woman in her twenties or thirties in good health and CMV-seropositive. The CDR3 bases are TGTGCCAGCAGCGTAGCTACAGGGGGCGAGCAGTACTTC. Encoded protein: CASSVATGGEQYF.